This TCR beta chain was captured in a study of blood T cell repertoires in COVID-19. About the research overall: Acute and convalescent COVID-19 specimens originated in the United States, Italy and Spain. In each case, the material was cDNA or gDNA derived from T cells, B-cell-depleted T cells, or PBMCs.

Sequenced by immunoSEQ multiplex PCR; TCRdb stores in-frame clones only, minus some. The sample holds roughly 130,000 clones, 80% to 85% seen once. V lost 4 bases and J lost 5, with 9 bases in between. The germline V gene encodes CDR1 SGHRS and CDR2 YFSETQ. This CDR3 has 12 residues. The rearrangement joins TRBV5-1 to TRBJ2-5; a possible D gene is TRBD1 (5 bases). Sequencing used peripheral blood. This TCR was sampled from a woman aged 30 to 39 who had recovered from COVID-19. The CDR3 spells CASSRRGETQYF. The DNA of the CDR3 is TGCGCCAGCAGCCGAAGGGGTGAGACCCAGTACTTC. Complete variable domain (other parts from reference TRBV5-1 and TRBJ2-5): KAGVTQTPRYLIKTRGQQVTLSCSPISGHRSVSWYQQTPGQGLQFLFEYFSETQRNKGNFPGRFSGRQFSNSRSEMNVSTLELGDSALYLCASSRRGETQYFGPGTRLLVL.